This passage covers 15 T cell receptor beta chains from one sample sequenced in a study of cytomegalovirus exposure and HLA in healthy donors. 13 Jbeta primers and 60 Vbeta primers were used for the PCR. Clones were read by immunoSEQ multiplex PCR, and TCRdb kept only the in-frame ones, dropping some. The repertoire has 65,000 to 85,000 clones, 84% of them found once; the top ten carry 2.4%. Sequenced input: PBMCs. The receptors shown here come from a woman aged 45-60 years in good health and CMV-seronegative.

This clone occurred a few times. The genes are TRBV27 and TRBJ1-6; D is possibly TRBD1 (6 bases). The CDR3 length is 15 residues. CDR1 is MNHEY and CDR2 is SMNVEV in the germline V gene (reference sequence). Trimming pared 2 bases from V and 7 bases from J, leaving 12 bases between. Here the CDR3 DNA reads TGTGCCAGCAGTTTAAAAACAGGGCAGAATTCACCCCTCCACTTT. Encoded protein: CASSLKTGQNSPLHF.

The chain has TRBV9 and TRBJ1-1; D gene ambiguous. The CDR3 loop spans 15 amino acids. V was trimmed by 0 bases and J by 1 base, leaving 10 bases between them. The germline V gene encodes CDR1 SGDLS and CDR2 YYNGEE. Written as DNA, the CDR3 is TGTGCCAGCAGCGTAGGTAGGACTGCGAACACTGAAGCTTTCTTT. This gives the protein CASSVGRTANTEAFF. Combining the CDR3 with reference TRBV9 and TRBJ1-1 gives the whole variable domain DSGVTQTPKHLITATGQRVTLRCSPRSGDLSVYWYQQSLDQGLQFLIQYYNGEERAKGNILERFSAQQFPDLHSELNLSSLELGDSALYFCASSVGRTANTEAFFGQGTRLTVV.

This chain connects TRBV7-2 to TRBJ2-7; perhaps TRBD1 as D (6 bases). The CDR3 has 14 residues. Trimming shortened V by 1 base and J by 4 bases, and 11 bases separated the two germline ends. Germline V gene data show CDR1 as SGHTA and CDR2 as FQGNSA. CDR3: CASSLGVGAYEQYV. In DNA form, the CDR3 reads TGTGCCAGCAGCTTAGGTGTGGGGGCTTACGAGCAGTACGTC.

The chain has TRBV25-1 and TRBJ1-2, with D unclear. CDR1 and CDR2 from the germline V gene are MGHDK and SYGVNS. CDR3 length equals 15 residues. Between the trimmed V and J ends, which lost 2 bases and 0 bases, there was a span of 10 bases. CDR3 nucleotides: TGTGCCAGCAGTGAACTCACAGAAGCTAACTATGGCTACACCTTC. Residues: CASSELTEANYGYTF.

This clone was seen once. The chain couples TRBV27 to TRBJ1-1, with D possibly matching TRBD1 (5 bases). CDR3 length: 17 amino acids. V was cut by 10 bases and J by 1 base, with 25 bases left in between. CDR1 and CDR2 from the germline V gene are MNHEY and SMNVEV (reference sequence). The CDR3 bases are TGTGCCACCCTAGGCCCCACTGAGGTAGGGGCGAACACTGAAGCTTTCTTT. Its protein is CATLGPTEVGANTEAFF.

The CDR3 sequence is CASTERGTQSYNSPLHF. For the CDR3, the DNA is TGTGCCAGCACCGAAAGGGGGACCCAGTCCTATAATTCACCCCTCCACTTT. This chain joins TRBV7-9 and TRBJ1-6; D may be TRBD1 (6 bases). Germline assignment: CDR1 SEHNR and CDR2 FQNEAQ (reference sequence). There are 17 residues in the CDR3. Trimming removed 7 bases at V and 1 base at J, with 17 bases between.

This chain uses TRBV7-2 with TRBJ2-7, with TRBD2 matching 9 bases. This CDR3 contains 14 residues. Germline V gene data show CDR1 as SGHTA and CDR2 as FQGNSA. Trimming took 5 bases from V and 5 from J; bases not matched to a gene: 7. CDR3 bases: TGTGCCAGCAGCCTTCGGACTAGCGCTCACGAGCAGTACTTC. Protein product: CASSLRTSAHEQYF.

The chain carries TRBV15 and TRBJ1-2; the match to TRBD1 covers 7 bases. The CDR3 is 17 residues long. Germline CDR1 reads LNHNV; CDR2 reads YYDKDF (reference sequence). With 1 base clipped from V and 3 bases from J, the junction kept 11 bases outside the gene matches. CDR3 in amino acids: CATSRGRTDREYYGYTF. The CDR3 nucleotides read TGTGCCACCAGCAGAGGTCGGACAGACAGGGAATACTATGGCTACACCTTC.

The rearrangement joins TRBV14 to TRBJ2-1; 10 nucleotides line up with TRBD2. This CDR3 is built from 16 residues. The V gene end was trimmed by 5 bases and the J gene end by 5 bases; junction bases not matched to a gene: 9. CDR1 and CDR2 (germline): SGHDN, FVKESK. The CDR3 nucleotides read TGTGCCAGCAGCTCCGGCCTAGCGGGGGTCCACAATGAGCAGTTCTTC. Translation gives CASSSGLAGVHNEQFF. Variable domain in full (rest from reference TRBV14 and TRBJ2-1): EAGVTQFPSHSVIEKGQTVTLRCDPISGHDNLYWYRRVMGKEIKFLLHFVKESKQDESGMPNNRFLAERTGGTYSTLKVQPAELEDSGVYFCASSSGLAGVHNEQFFGPGTRLTVL.

The CDR3 loop is CASSSDRAEGQPQHF. Here the CDR3 DNA reads TGTGCCAGCAGTTCCGACAGGGCGGAGGGTCAGCCCCAGCATTTT. This chain connects TRBV27 to TRBJ1-5; 7 bases map to TRBD1. J lost 6 bases, V lost 4 bases, and 9 bases had no gene match. The length of the CDR3 is 15 residues. CDR1 MNHEY and CDR2 SMNVEV come from the germline V gene (reference sequence).

The CDR3 coding sequence is TGTGCCATCAGGGCCCATGGGGGGGGCGGTGAAAAACTGTTTTTT. Its protein is CAIRAHGGGGEKLFF. This chain connects TRBV10-3 to TRBJ1-4; possibly TRBD1 for D (6 bases). From germline, CDR1 is ENHRY and CDR2 SYGVKD. The CDR3 is 15 residues long. Trimming removed 6 bases at V and 7 bases at J, with 18 bases between.

The chain uses TRBV11-3 and TRBJ1-1; D not certain. V lost 4 bases to trimming and J lost 2 bases, with 11 bases between them. This CDR3 is 14 amino acids long. Germline assignment: CDR1 SGHNT and CDR2 YENEEA. CDR3 DNA: TGTGCCAGCAGCTCAGGTCAGACAAACACTGAAGCTTTCTTT. Translated, it gives CASSSGQTNTEAFF.

V usage is TRBV28 and J usage is TRBJ2-7; 8 positions match TRBD1. Per germline, CDR1 MDHEN and CDR2 SYDVKM. V dropped 5 bases and J dropped 3; count of bases not matched to a gene: 9. The CDR3 runs 15 residues. The CDR3 sequence: CASSPGQVGDYEQYF. The CDR3 DNA reads as TGTGCCAGCAGTCCGGGACAGGTAGGCGACTACGAGCAGTACTTC.

This chain joins TRBV2 and TRBJ2-2; 11 bases map to TRBD2. CDR1 and CDR2 from the germline V gene are SNHLY and FYNNEI. CDR3 size: 15 residues. Unmatched junction bases numbered 7, after V lost 6 bases and J lost 7 bases. CDR3 protein: CASRLAGVYGGELFF. As DNA, the CDR3 is TGTGCCAGCAGACTAGCGGGAGTGTATGGCGGGGAGCTGTTTTTT.

The CDR3: CASSPRGDLERISYEQYF. DNA of the CDR3: TGTGCCAGCTCACCAAGGGGTGACTTAGAACGAATCTCCTACGAGCAGTACTTC. This sequence joins TRBV18 and TRBJ2-7; possibly TRBD1 for D (5 bases). From germline, CDR1 is KGHSH and CDR2 LQKENI. The V end lost 2 bases, the J end lost 0 bases, and 20 bases lay between the germline ends. This CDR3 comprises 18 residues.